These 3 T cell receptor beta chains originate from one sample sequenced in a study of T cell clonality in common variable immunodeficiency. Notes on the study in general: Common variable immunodeficiency TCR beta sequences reportedly had fewer deletions and N-nucleotide insertions.

No antigens are known for them. Here immunoSEQ multiplex PCR was the method, and the copy in TCRdb shows in-frame clones only, minus some. The sample is made up of 10,000 to 13,000 clones, none counted only once. Specimen: peripheral blood mononuclear cells. The source of these receptors is a human donor with common variable immunodeficiency.

Comments on this clone: The missing CDR3 end, 3 residues past where the read stops, is filled in from the germline J gene. The rearrangement links TRBV18 to TRBJ1-4, with TRBD1 identical over 11 bases. The CDR3 has 14 residues. V was clipped by 3 bases and J by 7 bases; unmatched bases: 1. From germline, CDR1 is KGHSH and CDR2 LQKENI. Partial CDR3 DNA: TGTGCCAGCTCACCTGGGACAGGGGGTGAAAAA. Amino acid sequence: CASSPGTGGEK. The whole CDR3 protein reads CASSPGTGGEKLFF.

About this clone itself: Read data end 3 residues before the CDR3 end; the end is taken from the germline J gene. This chain links TRBV5-6 with TRBJ2-5; a possible D gene is TRBD2 (5 bases). The V gene lost 4 bases and the J gene lost 3 bases, with 16 bases spanning the gap. The CDR3 runs to 15 residues. Germline V gene data show CDR1 as SGHDT and CDR2 as YYEEEE. Partial CDR3 DNA: TGTGCCAGCAGCATCCCAACTAGGAGAGAAGAGACC. It codes for CASSIPTRREET. The CDR3 reads in full as CASSIPTRREETQYF. Full variable domain (rest looked up from reference TRBV5-6 and TRBJ2-5): DAGVTQSPTHLIKTRGQQVTLRCSPKSGHDTVSWYQQALGQGPQFIFQYYEEEERQRGNFPDRFSGHQFPNYSSELNVNALLLGDSALYLCASSIPTRREETQYFGPGTRLLVL.

The table lists this clone with a few counts. The covered CDR3 bases are TGTGCCAGTAGCTCGGGACTAGCGGGAGCAGAGACC. Amino acids: CASSSGLAGAET. The complete CDR3 sequence is CASSSGLAGAETQYF. V and J are TRBV19 and TRBJ2-5; the match to TRBD2 covers 14 bases. The CDR3 is cut off 3 residues early in the read; its end comes from the germline J gene. CDR1 and CDR2 from the germline V gene are LNHDA and SQIVND (reference sequence). With V trimmed by 6 bases and J by 4 bases, 4 bases remained unmatched. The CDR3 length is 15 residues.